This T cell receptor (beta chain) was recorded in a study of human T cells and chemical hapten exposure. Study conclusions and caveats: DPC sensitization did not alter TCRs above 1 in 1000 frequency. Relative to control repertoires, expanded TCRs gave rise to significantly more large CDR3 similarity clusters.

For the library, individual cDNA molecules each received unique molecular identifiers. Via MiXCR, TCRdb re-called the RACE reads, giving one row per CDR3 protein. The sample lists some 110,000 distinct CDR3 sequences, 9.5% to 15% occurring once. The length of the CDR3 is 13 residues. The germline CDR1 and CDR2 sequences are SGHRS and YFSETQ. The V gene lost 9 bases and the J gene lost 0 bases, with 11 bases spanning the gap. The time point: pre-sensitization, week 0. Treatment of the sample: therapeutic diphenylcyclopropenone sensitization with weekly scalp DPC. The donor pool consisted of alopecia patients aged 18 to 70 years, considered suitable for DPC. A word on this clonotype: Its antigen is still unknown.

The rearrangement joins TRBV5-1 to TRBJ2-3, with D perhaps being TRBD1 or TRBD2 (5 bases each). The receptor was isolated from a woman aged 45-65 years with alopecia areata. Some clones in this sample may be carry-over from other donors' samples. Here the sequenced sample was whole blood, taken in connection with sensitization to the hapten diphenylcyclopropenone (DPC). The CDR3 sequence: CATGAGSTDTQYF. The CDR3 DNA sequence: TGCGCCACCGGGGCAGGGAGCACAGATACGCAGTATTTT.